This T cell receptor beta chain was captured by sequencing in a study of blood T cells in healthy people across ages. Study-level findings and limits: While age rose, TCR beta diversity per million T cells dropped in a roughly linear way. TCR beta diversity tracked closely with naive T cell percentage. Donors of long life had a larger count of naive CD4+ cells and greater diversity than aged donors.

Extractions gave at least 5 micrograms of total RNA per sample. Comments on this clonotype: Its antigen is as yet unknown.

A second PCR of 7 to 11 cycles used a sample-barcoded 5' primer and a J-beta primer mix. TCRdb reprocessed the 5' RACE reads via MiXCR and lists one record per CDR3 protein. The table includes about 940,000 distinct CDR3 sequences, around 48% detected once. This CDR3 contains 13 residues. CDR1 SQVTM and CDR2 ANQGSEA come from the germline V gene. Trimming stripped 7 bases from V and 0 bases from J, with 12 bases between. The chain recombines TRBV29-1 with TRBJ1-1; maybe TRBD1 (6 bases). Sequences were obtained from blood. The clonotype originates from a man aged 25-45 years in good health. The CDR3 DNA follows: TGCAGCGCCCGACAGGTCGTGAACACTGAAGCTTTCTTT. The encoded protein is CSARQVVNTEAFF.